This T cell receptor (beta chain) is from a study of blood T cell repertoires in COVID-19. Germline V gene sequence: CDR1 SGHRS, CDR2 YFSETQ. The CDR3 spans 15 residues. V dropped 4 bases and J dropped 3; count of bases not matched to a gene: 4. Libraries were prepared by immunoSEQ multiplex PCR; TCRdb keeps only in-frame clonotypes and omits some of them. Found here are about 180,000 clones, roughly 80% of them singletons; the top ten hold about 1.5%. This TCR derives from a human donor in a cohort sampled during active COVID-19. This sequence joins TRBV5-1 and TRBJ2-2; 9 bases are a match to TRBD1. Sequencing input: peripheral blood. CDR3 region: CASSQQGAHTGELFF. DNA for the CDR3: TGCGCCAGCAGCCAACAGGGGGCGCACACCGGGGAGCTGTTTTTT.